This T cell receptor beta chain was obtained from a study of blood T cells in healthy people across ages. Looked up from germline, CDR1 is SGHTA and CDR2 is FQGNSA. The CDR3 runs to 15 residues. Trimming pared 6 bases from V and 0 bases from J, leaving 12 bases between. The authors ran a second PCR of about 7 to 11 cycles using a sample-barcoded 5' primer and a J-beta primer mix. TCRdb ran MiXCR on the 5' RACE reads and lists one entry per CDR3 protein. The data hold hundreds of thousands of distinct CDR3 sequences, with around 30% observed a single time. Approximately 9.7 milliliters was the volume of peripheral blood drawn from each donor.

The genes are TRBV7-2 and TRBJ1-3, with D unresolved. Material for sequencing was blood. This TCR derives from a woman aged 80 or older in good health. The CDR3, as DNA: TGTGCCAGCAGACCCAGGTTCTCCTCTGGAAACACCATATATTTT. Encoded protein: CASRPRFSSGNTIYF. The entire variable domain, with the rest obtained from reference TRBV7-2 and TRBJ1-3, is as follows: GAGVSQSPSNKVTEKGKDVELRCDPISGHTALYWYRQSLGQGLEFLIYFQGNSAPDKSGLPSDRFSAERTGGSVSTLTIQRTQQEDSAVYLCASRPRFSSGNTIYFGEGSWLTVV.